This T cell receptor beta chain originates from a study of early T cells in non-severe SARS-CoV-2 infection. Germline V lookup: CDR1 MNHEY, CDR2 SMNVEV (reference sequence). V lost 6 bases and J lost 1, with 13 bases in between. CDR3 length equals 15 residues. TCRdb called the 5' RACE reads again in MiXCR, with one record for every CDR3 protein. In the table there are under 40,000 distinct CDR3 sequences, about 6% of which are singletons. The J gene is TRBJ1-5, the V gene TRBV27; D gene uncertain. The TCR sequence derives from an adult who was a healthcare worker with PCR-confirmed SARS-CoV-2 infection or an uninfected control (not recorded which). The source material was whole blood. CDR3 in DNA: TGTGCCAGCAGACTGTGGGCGTCGAGCAATCAGCCCCAGCATTTT. Protein: CASRLWASSNQPQHF.